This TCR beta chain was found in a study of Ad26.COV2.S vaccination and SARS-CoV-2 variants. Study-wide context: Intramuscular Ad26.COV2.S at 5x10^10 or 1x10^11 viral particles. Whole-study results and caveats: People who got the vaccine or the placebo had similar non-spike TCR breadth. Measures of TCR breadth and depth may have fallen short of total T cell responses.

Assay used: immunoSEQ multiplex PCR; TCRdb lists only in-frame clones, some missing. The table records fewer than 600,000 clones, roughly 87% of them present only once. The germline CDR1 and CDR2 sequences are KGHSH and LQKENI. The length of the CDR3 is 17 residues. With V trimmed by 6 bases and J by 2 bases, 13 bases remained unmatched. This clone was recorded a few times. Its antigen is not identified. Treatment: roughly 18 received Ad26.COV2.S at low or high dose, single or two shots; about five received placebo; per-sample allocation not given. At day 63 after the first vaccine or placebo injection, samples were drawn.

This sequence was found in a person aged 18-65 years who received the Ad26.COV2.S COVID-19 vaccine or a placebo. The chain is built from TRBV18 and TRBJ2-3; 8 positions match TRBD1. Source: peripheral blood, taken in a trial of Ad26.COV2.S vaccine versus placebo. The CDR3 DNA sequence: TGTGCCAGCTCTCCTCAGGGACAGGTCTACCCCACAGATACGCAGTATTTT. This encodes CASSPQGQVYPTDTQYF.